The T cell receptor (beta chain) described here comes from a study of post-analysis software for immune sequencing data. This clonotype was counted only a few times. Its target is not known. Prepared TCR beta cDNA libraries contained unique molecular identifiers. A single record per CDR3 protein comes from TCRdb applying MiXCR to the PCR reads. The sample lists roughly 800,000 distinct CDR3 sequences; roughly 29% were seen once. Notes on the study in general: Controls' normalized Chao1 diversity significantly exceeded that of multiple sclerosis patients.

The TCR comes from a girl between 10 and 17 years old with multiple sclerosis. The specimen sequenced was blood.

CDR3 in amino acids: CASSRTGTSGVSYEQYF. The CDR3, as DNA: TGTGCCAGCAGCCGAACCGGGACTAGCGGTGTCTCCTACGAGCAGTACTTC. The chain uses TRBV7-8 and TRBJ2-7; 11 bases are a match to TRBD2. After removal of 5 bases from V and 0 bases from J, the junction contained 9 bases not matched to a gene. Germline values: CDR1 SGHVS, CDR2 FQNEAQ. The CDR3 consists of 17 residues.